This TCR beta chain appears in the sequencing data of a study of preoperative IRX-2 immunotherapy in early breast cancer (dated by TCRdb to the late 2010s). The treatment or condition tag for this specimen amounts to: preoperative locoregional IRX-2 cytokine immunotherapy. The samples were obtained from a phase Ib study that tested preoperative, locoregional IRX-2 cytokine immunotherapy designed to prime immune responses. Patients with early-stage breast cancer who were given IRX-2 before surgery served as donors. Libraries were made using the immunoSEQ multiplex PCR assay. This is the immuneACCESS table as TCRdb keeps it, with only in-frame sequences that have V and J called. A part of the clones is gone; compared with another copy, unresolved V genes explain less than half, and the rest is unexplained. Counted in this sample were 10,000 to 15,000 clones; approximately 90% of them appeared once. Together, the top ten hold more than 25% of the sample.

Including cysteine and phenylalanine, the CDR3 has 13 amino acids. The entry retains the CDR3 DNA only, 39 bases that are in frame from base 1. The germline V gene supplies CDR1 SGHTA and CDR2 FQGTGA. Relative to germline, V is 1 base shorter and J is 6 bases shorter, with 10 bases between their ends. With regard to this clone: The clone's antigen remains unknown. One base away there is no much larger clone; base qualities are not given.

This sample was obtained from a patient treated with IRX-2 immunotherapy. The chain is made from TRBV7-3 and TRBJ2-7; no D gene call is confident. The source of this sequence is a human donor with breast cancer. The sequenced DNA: TGTGCCAGCAGCTTAATTGCAGGACCCGAGCAGTACTTC. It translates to CASSLIAGPEQYF.